This T cell receptor beta chain was found in a study of blood T cell repertoires in COVID-19. Sequenced by immunoSEQ multiplex PCR; TCRdb stores in-frame clones only, minus some. The sample records about 260,000 clones, around 87% being singletons. The sample comprised peripheral blood. The origin of the receptors is a woman aged 50 to 60 with acute or convalescent COVID-19.

This clone has only a few counts. The chain couples TRBV24-1 to TRBJ1-2; TRBD1 matches 7 bases. This CDR3 region has 12 residues. V dropped 9 bases and J dropped 2; count of bases not matched to a gene: 2. Germline CDR1 and CDR2: KGHDR and SFDVKD. CDR3 DNA: TGTGCCACCTGGGACAGAAACTATGGCTACACCTTC. This translates into CATWDRNYGYTF.